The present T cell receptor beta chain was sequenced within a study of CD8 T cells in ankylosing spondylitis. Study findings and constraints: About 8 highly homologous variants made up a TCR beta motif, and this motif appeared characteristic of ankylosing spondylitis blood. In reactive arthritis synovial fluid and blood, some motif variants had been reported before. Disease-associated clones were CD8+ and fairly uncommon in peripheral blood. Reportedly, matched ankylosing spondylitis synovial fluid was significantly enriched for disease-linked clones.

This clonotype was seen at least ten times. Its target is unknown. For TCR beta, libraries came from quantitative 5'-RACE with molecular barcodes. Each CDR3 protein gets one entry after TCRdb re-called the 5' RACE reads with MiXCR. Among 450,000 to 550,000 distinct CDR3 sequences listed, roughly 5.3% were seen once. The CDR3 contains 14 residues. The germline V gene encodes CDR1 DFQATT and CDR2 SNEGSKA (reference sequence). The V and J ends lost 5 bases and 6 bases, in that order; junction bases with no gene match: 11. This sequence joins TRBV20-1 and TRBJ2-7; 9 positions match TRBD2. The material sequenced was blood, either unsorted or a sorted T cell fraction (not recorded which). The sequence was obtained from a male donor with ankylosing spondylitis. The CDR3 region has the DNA TGCAGTGCTGCCCGTAGCGGGAGAGGTTTCGAGCAGTACTTC. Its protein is CSAARSGRGFEQYF.